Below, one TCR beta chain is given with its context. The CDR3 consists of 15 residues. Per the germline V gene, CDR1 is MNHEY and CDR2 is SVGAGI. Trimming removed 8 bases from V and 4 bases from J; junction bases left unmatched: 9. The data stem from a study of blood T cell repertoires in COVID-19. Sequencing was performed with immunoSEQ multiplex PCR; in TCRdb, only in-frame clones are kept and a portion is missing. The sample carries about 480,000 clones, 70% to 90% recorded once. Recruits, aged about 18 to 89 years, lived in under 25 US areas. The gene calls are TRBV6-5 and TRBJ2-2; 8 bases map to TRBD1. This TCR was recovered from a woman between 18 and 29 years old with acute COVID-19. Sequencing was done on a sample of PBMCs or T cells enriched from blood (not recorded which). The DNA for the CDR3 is TGTGCCAGCGGGGGGAGGACAGGGTCCACCGGGGAGCTGTTTTTT. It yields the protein CASGGRTGSTGELFF.